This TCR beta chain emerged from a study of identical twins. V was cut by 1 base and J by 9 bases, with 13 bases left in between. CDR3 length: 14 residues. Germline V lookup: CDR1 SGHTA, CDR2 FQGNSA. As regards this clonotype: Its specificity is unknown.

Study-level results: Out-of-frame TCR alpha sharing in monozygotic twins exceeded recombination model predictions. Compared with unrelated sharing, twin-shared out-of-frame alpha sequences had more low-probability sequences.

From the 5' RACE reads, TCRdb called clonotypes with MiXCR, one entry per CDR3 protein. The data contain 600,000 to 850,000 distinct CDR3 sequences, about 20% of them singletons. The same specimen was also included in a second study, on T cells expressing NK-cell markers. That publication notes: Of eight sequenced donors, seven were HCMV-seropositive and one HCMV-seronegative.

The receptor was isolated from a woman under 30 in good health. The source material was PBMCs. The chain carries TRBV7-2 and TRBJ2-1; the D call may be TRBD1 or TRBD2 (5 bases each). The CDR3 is CASSLDYGAREQFF. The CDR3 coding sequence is TGTGCCAGCAGCTTAGATTACGGGGCTCGTGAGCAGTTCTTC.